Following are 8 T cell receptor beta chains from one sample sequenced in a study of PD-L1 blockade in urothelial cancer. The table came from immunoSEQ multiplex PCR; TCRdb's copy has only in-frame clones and leaves some out. In the table there are approximately 25,000 clones, roughly 84% of which are singletons. Time point of the sample: peripheral blood 6 weeks after treatment start. This material consisted of PBMCs, taken around atezolizumab (anti-PD-L1) treatment. Source of these receptors: a man aged 70-80 years with urothelial cancer.

In DNA form, the CDR3 reads TGTGCCAGCAGCTTGGAAGCGGGAGCCAGCGATGAGCAGTTCTTC. Translation gives CASSLEAGASDEQFF. The rearrangement joins TRBV5-4 to TRBJ2-1, with 8 bases aligning to TRBD2. The V gene's germline CDR1 is SGHNT and CDR2 YYREEE (reference sequence). With 0 bases clipped from V and 8 bases from J, the junction kept 7 bases outside the gene matches. This CDR3 spans 15 amino acids.

The table lists this clone with a few counts. V gene TRBV7-8 combines with J gene TRBJ2-1, with D unresolved. From germline, CDR1 is SGHVS and CDR2 FQNEAQ. The ends were cut back, 5 bases at V and 5 bases at J, with 10 bases in the middle. The length of the CDR3 is 13 residues. This CDR3 reads CASSEDFNNEQFF. Here the CDR3 DNA reads TGTGCCAGCAGCGAAGACTTTAACAATGAGCAGTTCTTC.

This sequence joins TRBV18 and TRBJ2-5; 8 bases map to TRBD2. There are 15 residues in the CDR3. Trimming took 5 bases from V and 4 from J; bases not matched to a gene: 9. Germline V gene data show CDR1 as KGHSH and CDR2 as LQKENI. CDR3 DNA sequence: TGTGCCAGCTCATCGGGGAGCGGGAGTGGAGAGACCCAGTACTTC. Translated: CASSSGSGSGETQYF.

This clone was picked up one time. This chain joins TRBV14 and TRBJ1-2, with TRBD1 matching over 8 bases. Germline lookup yields CDR1 SGHDN and CDR2 FVKESK. J gave up 1 base and V 3 bases, and 10 bases lay outside the gene matches. The CDR3 totals 17 residues. The DNA of the CDR3 is TGTGCCAGCAGCCACTACCAAGGACAGGGTGTTAACTATGGCTACACCTTC. Amino acids: CASSHYQGQGVNYGYTF.

The chain joins TRBV5-4 to TRBJ2-7; 7 nucleotides align to TRBD2. This CDR3 region has 15 residues. V dropped 4 bases and J dropped 4; count of bases not matched to a gene: 11. Germline V gives CDR1 SGHNT, CDR2 YYREEE (reference sequence). CDR3: CASSPSLGTNYEQYF. CDR3 DNA sequence: TGTGCCAGCAGCCCGTCCCTCGGGACTAATTACGAGCAGTACTTC.

In nucleotides, the CDR3 is TGTGCCAGCAGTCGGACAGGGTTGATCTATGGCTACACCTTC. It translates to CASSRTGLIYGYTF. The V and J genes are TRBV27 and TRBJ1-2; 8 bases are a match to TRBD1. The CDR3 totals 14 residues. J lost 4 bases, V lost 5 bases, and 6 bases had no gene match. Germline CDR1 MNHEY, CDR2 SMNVEV (reference sequence).

The gene calls are TRBV4-3 and TRBJ1-1; tentative D call: TRBD1 (5 bases). V was cut by 6 bases and J by 1 base, with 12 bases left in between. This CDR3 comprises 14 residues. CDR1 and CDR2 (germline): LGHNA, YSLEER. DNA of the CDR3: TGCGCCAGCAGGACCCAGGGTCGGAACACTGAAGCTTTCTTT. This sequence encodes CASRTQGRNTEAFF.

The V call is TRBV28, the J call TRBJ2-4; TRBD1 matches 8 bases. With 5 bases clipped from V and 0 bases from J, the junction kept 3 bases outside the gene matches. CDR3 length: 15 residues. From germline, CDR1 is MDHEN and CDR2 SYDVKM. The CDR3, as DNA: TGTGCCAGCAGTCCCAGGGGGCCAGCCAAAAACATTCAGTACTTC. It yields the protein CASSPRGPAKNIQYF. The entire variable domain, with the rest obtained from reference TRBV28 and TRBJ2-4, is as follows: DVKVTQSSRYLVKRTGEKVFLECVQDMDHENMFWYRQDPGLGLRLIYFSYDVKMKEKGDIPEGYSVSREKKERFSLILESASTNQTSMYLCASSPRGPAKNIQYFGAGTRLSVL.